A selection of T cell receptor beta chains follows, all from one sample in a study of blood T cells in healthy people across ages. Each CDR3 protein gets one entry after TCRdb re-called the 5' RACE reads with MiXCR. The sample lists 1.5 million to 2 million distinct CDR3 sequences; around 50% were seen once. The sequenced sample consisted of blood. The receptors here all came from a woman between 40 and 55 years old in good health. Both conserved end residues are part of each CDR3. A D gene is named only where the DNA matches it firmly. Expanded clones get a size class; other rows say once, few or many, or leave the size out.

clone size,V gene,J gene,D gene,CDR3 DNA,CDR3 protein
.,TRBV20-1,TRBJ2-3,.,TGCAGTGCTAGAGAGCCGGCTGCAACTAGCACAGATACGCAGTATTTT,CSAREPAATSTDTQYF
.,TRBV9,TRBJ2-1,TRBD2,TGTGCCAGCAGCGTAGGGGGACTAGCGGGGCCTTTCGGAGAGACCCAGTTCTTC,CASSVGGLAGPFGETQFF
.,TRBV2,TRBJ2-3,TRBD1,TGTGCCAGCAGCCCCTCCCGAGTTAGGGGGCAAGATACGCAGTATTTT,CASSPSRVRGQDTQYF
.,TRBV11-1,TRBJ2-3,.,TGTGCCAGCAGCTTAGGGGAAGGGTTCGTAGATACGCAGTATTTT,CASSLGEGFVDTQYF
.,TRBV29-1,TRBJ2-3,.,TGCAGCGTTCAGGTCAGCAGCACAGATACGCAGTATTTT,CSVQVSSTDTQYF
few,TRBV6-5,TRBJ2-3,TRBD1,TGTGCCAGCAGTTACCGGGACAGGTACACAGATACGCAGTATTTT,CASSYRDRYTDTQYF
many,TRBV7-3,TRBJ2-3,.,TGTGCCAGCAGTCTGGGGCTTCGCACAGATACGCAGTATTTT,CASSLGLRTDTQYF
.,TRBV28,TRBJ1-6,.,TGTGCCAGCACGGGGCAGTATAATTCACCCCTCCACTTT,CASTGQYNSPLHF
.,TRBV9,TRBJ2-3,TRBD2,TGTGCCAGCAGCGTAGTAGCGGGGGACTATACGCAGTATTTT,CASSVVAGDYTQYF
.,TRBV28,TRBJ2-1,.,TGTGCCGGCCTGGAGGGCATCGAATTTTCTAATGAGCAGTTCTTC,CAGLEGIEFSNEQFF
.,TRBV6-2/TRBV6-3,TRBJ2-5,TRBD1,TGTGCCAGCAGTGGAGGGACAGGGGCCCCAAGGACCCAGTACTTC,CASSGGTGAPRTQYF
.,TRBV7-2,TRBJ2-1,TRBD1,TGTGCCAGCACCCGGGACAGAGCCTCAGGCAGGAATGAGCAGTTCTTC,CASTRDRASGRNEQFF
few,TRBV6-2/TRBV6-3,TRBJ1-2,.,TGTGCCAGCAGGACGGCAGTACTCTATGGCTACACCTTC,CASRTAVLYGYTF
.,TRBV3-1,TRBJ1-2,TRBD1,TGTGCCAGCAGCCCGGACAGGGGGAGGCTTAACTATGGCTACACCTTC,CASSPDRGRLNYGYTF
.,TRBV7-9,TRBJ2-5,.,TGTGCCAGCAGCTTACAAGACCCCCGGGAGACCCAGTACTTC,CASSLQDPRETQYF
.,TRBV7-6,TRBJ2-7,TRBD1,TGTGCCAGCCGCTACGGGGACAGCTACGAGCAGTACTTC,CASRYGDSYEQYF
few,TRBV4-1,TRBJ1-5,.,TGCGCCAGCAGCCAAGTCGGCAGGGCCTATAGCAATCAGCCCCAGCATTTT,CASSQVGRAYSNQPQHF
few,TRBV29-1,TRBJ2-5,TRBD1,TGCAGCGTTGGATTGGACAGGGAAATTCCTGGCCAAGAGACCCAGTACTTC,CSVGLDREIPGQETQYF
.,TRBV28,TRBJ2-1,.,TGTGCCAGCAGCTTACGGAGTTGGGATAATGAGCAGTTCTTC,CASSLRSWDNEQFF
.,TRBV6-6,TRBJ2-3,.,TGTGCCAGCAGTTACGCCGAAAAGGAGGATACGCAGTATTTT,CASSYAEKEDTQYF
.,TRBV24-1,TRBJ1-1,.,TGTGCCACCAGTGGTAGGGGAGTTGATGGGAACACTGAAGCTTTCTTT,CATSGRGVDGNTEAFF
.,TRBV27,TRBJ1-2,.,TGTGCCAGCAGTTATAACTGGGATCAATCTGGCTACACCTTC,CASSYNWDQSGYTF
few,TRBV27,TRBJ2-1,TRBD1,TGTGCCGTACAGGGGCCTACAGGGGTGGGTGAGCAGTTCTTC,CAVQGPTGVGEQFF
few,TRBV7-2,TRBJ1-1,.,TGTGCCAGCAGCCGCGATCCGAACACTGAAGCTTTCTTT,CASSRDPNTEAFF
.,TRBV6-5,TRBJ1-5,TRBD1,TGTGCCAGCAGTCCGGGGACAGGGGACAATCAGCCCCAGCATTTT,CASSPGTGDNQPQHF
once,TRBV27,TRBJ2-6,TRBD1,TGTGCCAGCAGTTTCTACAGGGGGCAATTTGGGGCCAACGTCCTGACTTTC,CASSFYRGQFGANVLTF
.,TRBV12-5,TRBJ2-1,TRBD1,TGTGCTAGTGGTTCCGGGACAGTCAATGAGCAGTTCTTC,CASGSGTVNEQFF
.,TRBV13,TRBJ2-7,TRBD2,TGTGCCAGCAGCTCCTCCATGGGGCTCGGACTAGCGGGGTCCTACGAGCAGTACTTC,CASSSSMGLGLAGSYEQYF
.,TRBV14,TRBJ2-5,TRBD1,TGTGCCAGCAGCCAATCCTTCCGACAGGGCGGAGTAGAGACCCAGTACTTC,CASSQSFRQGGVETQYF
.,TRBV7-2,TRBJ2-3,.,TGTGCCAGCAGCCTCCAGAGCCTTAGCACAGATACGCAGTATTTT,CASSLQSLSTDTQYF
once,TRBV6-1,TRBJ2-7,TRBD1,TGTGCCAGCATTGACAGGGCGTCTTCCTACGAGCAGTACTTC,CASIDRASSYEQYF
.,TRBV6-6,TRBJ2-5,.,TGTGCCACTCAGGACGGAGGACCGTTAGAGACCCGGTACTTC,CATQDGGPLETRYF
.,TRBV27,TRBJ1-2,.,TGTGCCAGCAGTTCGCGACAGGCTCGGTATGGTTACACCTTC,CASSSRQARYGYTF
few,TRBV4-3,TRBJ2-5,.,TGCGCCAGCAGCCAAGTAGTTGGGCCGGAGACCCAGTACTTC,CASSQVVGPETQYF
few,TRBV28,TRBJ2-3,TRBD2,TGTGCCAGCAGTTCGACTAGCGAGGACCTACAGGGAGATACGCAGTATTTT,CASSSTSEDLQGDTQYF